This T cell receptor beta chain comes out of a study of T cells in Graves' hyperthyroidism and ophthalmopathy. This clonotype appeared many times. The antigen is undetermined. Trimming pared 5 bases from V and 6 bases from J, leaving 14 bases between. This CDR3 is built from 13 residues. Looked up from germline, CDR1 is SGHVS and CDR2 is FQNEAQ. A Clinical Activity Score of at least 3, a NOSPECS grade of at least 4 and a duration under 3 months were recorded in the ophthalmopathy patients. A patient was excluded if there was uncontrolled infection, other autoimmune disease, pregnancy or lactation. The authors took PBMCs from 8.5 to 10 ml fresh peripheral blood. Study findings and constraints: Blood samples included most of the expanded thyroid clonotypes exceeding 0.001.

TCR beta CDR3 regions were amplified from RNA. The TCR CDR3 first-round RT-PCR relied on the HTBI primer set. TCRdb analysed the multiplex PCR reads with MiXCR anew, one entry per CDR3 protein. The table records roughly 560,000 distinct CDR3 sequences, about 14% of them present only once. The origin of this receptor is a woman in her thirties or forties with Graves' ophthalmopathy. Material for sequencing was blood. V is TRBV7-8 and J is TRBJ2-7; D is perhaps TRBD1 or TRBD2 (5 bases each). This chain's CDR3 is CASSPTAGTEQYF. CDR3 DNA: TGTGCCAGCAGCCCTACCGCAGGGACCGAGCAGTACTTC.